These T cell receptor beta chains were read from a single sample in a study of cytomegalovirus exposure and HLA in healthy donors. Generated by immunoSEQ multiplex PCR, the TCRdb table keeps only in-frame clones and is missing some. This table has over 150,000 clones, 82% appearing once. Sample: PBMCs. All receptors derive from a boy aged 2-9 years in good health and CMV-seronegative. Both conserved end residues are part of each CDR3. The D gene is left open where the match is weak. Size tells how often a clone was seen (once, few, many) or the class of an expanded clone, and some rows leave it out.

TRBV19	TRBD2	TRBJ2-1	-	CASSIYSGGSYNEQFF	TGTGCCAGTAGTATTTATAGCGGGGGGTCCTACAATGAGCAGTTCTTC
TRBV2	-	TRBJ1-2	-	CASSYRVMAYGYTF	TGTGCCAGCAGTTACAGGGTAATGGCCTATGGCTACACCTTC
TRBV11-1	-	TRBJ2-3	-	CASSPGRADTQYF	TGTGCCAGCAGCCCAGGCAGGGCGGATACGCAGTATTTT
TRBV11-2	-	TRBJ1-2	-	CASSQTGYRYTF	TGTGCCAGCAGCCAGACTGGTTATCGCTACACCTTC
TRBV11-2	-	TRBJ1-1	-	CASSLVKGRTTEAFF	TGTGCCAGCAGCTTAGTAAAAGGGAGGACCACTGAAGCTTTCTTT
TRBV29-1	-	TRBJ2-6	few	CSVDGAGSGANVLTF	TGCAGCGTTGATGGCGCGGGGTCTGGGGCCAACGTCCTGACTTTC
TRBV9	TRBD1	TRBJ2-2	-	CASSVNRGDARVTGELFF	TGTGCCAGCAGCGTAAACAGGGGGGATGCTCGTGTCACCGGGGAGCTGTTTTTT
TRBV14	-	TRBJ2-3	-	CASSQAGSDTQYF	TGTGCCAGCAGCCAAGCTGGCTCAGATACGCAGTATTTT
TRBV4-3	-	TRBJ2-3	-	CASSPGVGAGTQYF	TGCGCCAGCAGCCCAGGGGTCGGGGCAGGTACGCAGTATTTT
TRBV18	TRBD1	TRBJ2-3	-	CASSPDRAIDTQYF	TGTGCCAGCTCACCAGACAGGGCGATAGATACGCAGTATTTT
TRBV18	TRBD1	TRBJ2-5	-	CASSQDRVWEQYF	TGTGCCAGCTCACAGGACAGGGTCTGGGAGCAGTACTTC
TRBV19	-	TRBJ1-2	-	CASTIVTGGYGYTF	TGTGCCAGTACCATTGTGACAGGTGGTTATGGCTACACCTTC
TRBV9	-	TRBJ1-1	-	CASSVRGNTEAFF	TGTGCCAGCAGCGTAAGGGGGAACACTGAAGCTTTCTTT
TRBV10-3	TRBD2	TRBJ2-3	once	CAISESGRLGGDTQYF	TGTGCCATCAGTGAGTCAGGGCGCCTCGGGGGGGATACGCAGTATTTT
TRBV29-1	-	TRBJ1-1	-	CSVEGLSGAVGTEAFF	TGCAGCGTTGAAGGCCTGTCTGGGGCGGTGGGCACTGAAGCTTTCTTT
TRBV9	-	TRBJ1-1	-	CASSVAERDTEAFF	TGTGCCAGCAGCGTAGCTGAGCGGGACACTGAAGCTTTCTTT
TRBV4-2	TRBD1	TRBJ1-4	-	CASSHGTGPGEKLFF	TGTGCCAGCAGCCATGGGACAGGCCCGGGGGAAAAACTGTTTTTT
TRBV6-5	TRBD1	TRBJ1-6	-	CASRLQGVNSPLHF	TGTGCCAGCAGACTCCAGGGGGTTAATTCACCCCTCCACTTT
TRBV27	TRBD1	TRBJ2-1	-	CASSPRGQRESNEQFF	TGTGCCAGCAGTCCCCGGGGACAGAGGGAATCAAATGAGCAGTTCTTC
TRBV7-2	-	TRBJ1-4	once	CASSQVGEGEKLFF	TGTGCCAGCAGCCAAGTGGGGGAGGGTGAAAAACTGTTTTTT
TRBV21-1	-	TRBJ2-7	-	CASSRGLGEQYF	TGTGCCAGCAGCCGGGGACTGGGGGAGCAGTACTTC
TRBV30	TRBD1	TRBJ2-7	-	CAWSTGGEQYF	TGTGCCTGGTCTACAGGGGGCGAGCAGTACTTC
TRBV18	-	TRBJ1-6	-	CASSPHRENSPLHF	TGTGCCAGCTCACCGCACAGGGAAAATTCACCCCTCCACTTT
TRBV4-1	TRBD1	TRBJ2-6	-	CASRQDRVVGANVLTF	TGCGCCAGCAGGCAAGACAGGGTGGTTGGGGCCAACGTCCTGACTTTC
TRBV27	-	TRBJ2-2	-	CASSLTARSAGELLF	TGTGCCAGCAGTTTAACGGCGAGGAGCGCCGGGGAGCTGCTTTTT
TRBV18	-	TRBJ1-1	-	CASSPPSREATEAFF	TGTGCCAGCTCACCACCGTCGAGGGAGGCCACTGAAGCTTTCTTT
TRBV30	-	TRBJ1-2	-	CAWSVAGEEVYTF	TGTGCCTGGAGTGTAGCGGGGGAAGAGGTCTACACCTTC
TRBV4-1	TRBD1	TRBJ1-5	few	CASSHRQGLNQPQHF	TGCGCCAGCAGCCACCGACAGGGTCTGAATCAGCCCCAGCATTTT
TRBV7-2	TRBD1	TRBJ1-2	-	CASRDLTGDGGYTF	TGTGCCAGCAGGGATCTCACAGGGGACGGTGGCTACACCTTC
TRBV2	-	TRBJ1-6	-	CASGTGNSPLHF	TGTGCCAGCGGCACAGGGAATTCACCCCTCCACTTT
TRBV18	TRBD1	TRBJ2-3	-	CASSPPGQAGGDTQYF	TGTGCCAGCTCACCGCCGGGACAGGCTGGAGGGGATACGCAGTATTTT
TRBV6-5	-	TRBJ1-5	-	CASSMGGGSNQPQHF	TGTGCCAGCAGTATGGGAGGGGGTAGCAATCAGCCCCAGCATTTT
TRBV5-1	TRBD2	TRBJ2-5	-	CASSFGFGGETQYF	TGCGCCAGCAGCTTCGGCTTCGGGGGGGAGACCCAGTACTTC
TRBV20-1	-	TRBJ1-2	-	CSARWEYGYTF	TGCAGTGCCCGTTGGGAGTATGGCTACACCTTC
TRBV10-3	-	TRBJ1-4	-	CATLSGTRNEKLFF	TGTGCCACCTTGTCCGGGACACGGAATGAAAAACTGTTTTTT
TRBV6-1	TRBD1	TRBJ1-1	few	CASRGDRFNTEAFF	TGTGCCAGCAGGGGGGACAGGTTCAACACTGAAGCTTTCTTT
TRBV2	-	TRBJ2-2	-	CASSEGGFGTGELFF	TGTGCCAGCAGTGAAGGAGGATTCGGCACCGGGGAGCTGTTTTTT
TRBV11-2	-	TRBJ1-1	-	CASTKGETNTEAFF	TGTGCCAGCACCAAGGGGGAGACGAACACTGAAGCTTTCTTT
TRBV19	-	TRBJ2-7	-	CASARDFRSYEQYF	TGTGCCAGTGCCAGGGACTTTCGATCCTACGAGCAGTACTTC
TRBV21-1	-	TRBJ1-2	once	CASPGTGAGYTF	TGTGCCAGCCCCGGGACAGGGGCGGGATACACCTTC
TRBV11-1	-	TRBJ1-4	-	CASSFRGEKLFF	TGTGCCAGCAGCTTCCGGGGAGAAAAACTGTTTTTT
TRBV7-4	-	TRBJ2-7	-	CASSLFMTPNPEQYF	TGTGCCAGCAGCTTATTTATGACTCCGAACCCCGAGCAGTACTTC
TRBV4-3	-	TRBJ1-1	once	CASSQAGGAGDTEAFF	TGCGCCAGCAGCCAGGCCGGCGGCGCCGGGGACACTGAAGCTTTCTTT
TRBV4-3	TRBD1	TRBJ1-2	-	CASSQVRDRRMPYGYTF	TGCGCCAGCAGCCAAGTCCGGGACAGGAGAATGCCCTATGGCTACACCTTC
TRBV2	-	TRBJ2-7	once	CASSGYSYEQYF	TGTGCCAGCAGTGGTTACTCCTACGAGCAGTACTTC